This TCR beta chain is from a study of tumor-infiltrating lymphocytes in primary liver carcinoma. Across the study: Treatment of the patients' primary liver carcinoma consisted of surgical resection.

Germline DNA was also extracted, and blood RNA derived from unsorted whole blood. A primer matching the constant region was used to make TCR beta cDNA from 500 ng of total RNA. ARM-PCR was slightly modified, and three nested multiplex PCR rounds with it gave rise to the TCR beta libraries. It was with TRBV1-TRBV30 forward primers and a C-beta reverse primer that the first two PCR rounds were run, at roughly 9 cycles each. TCRdb passed the multiplex PCR reads through MiXCR, listing each CDR3 protein once. The table has 300,000 to 400,000 distinct CDR3 sequences, approximately 64% seen once. This CDR3 comprises 15 residues. Germline-derived CDR1 and CDR2 are LGHNA and YSLEER. In regard to this clonotype: A junction boundary mismatches the germline segment, possibly from a read error.

The TCR was taken from a man aged 35 to 55 with primary liver carcinoma and hepatitis B virus infection. The sample was peripheral blood. V and J are TRBV4-3 and TRBJ1-1; TRBD1 might be the D (5 bases). The CDR3 sequence: CASSEGRGTNTEAVF. The CDR3 DNA follows: TGCGCCAGCAGCGAAGGACGGGGGACGAACACTGAAGCTGTCTTT.